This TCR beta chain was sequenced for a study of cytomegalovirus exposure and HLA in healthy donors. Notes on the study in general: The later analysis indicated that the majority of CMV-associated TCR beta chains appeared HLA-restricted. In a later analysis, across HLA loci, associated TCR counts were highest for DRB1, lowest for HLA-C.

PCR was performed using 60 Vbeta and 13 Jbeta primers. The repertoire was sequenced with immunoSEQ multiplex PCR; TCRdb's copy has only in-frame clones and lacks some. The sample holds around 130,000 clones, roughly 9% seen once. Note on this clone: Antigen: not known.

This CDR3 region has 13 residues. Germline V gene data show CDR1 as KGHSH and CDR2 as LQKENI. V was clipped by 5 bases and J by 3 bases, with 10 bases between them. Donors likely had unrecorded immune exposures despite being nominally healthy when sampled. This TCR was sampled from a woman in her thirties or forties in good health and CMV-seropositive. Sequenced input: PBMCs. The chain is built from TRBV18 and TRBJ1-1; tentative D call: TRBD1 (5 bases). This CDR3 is CASSTTAYTEAFF. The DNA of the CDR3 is TGTGCCAGCTCAACGACAGCGTACACTGAAGCTTTCTTT. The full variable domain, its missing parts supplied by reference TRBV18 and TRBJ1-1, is NAGVMQNPRHLVRRRGQEARLRCSPMKGHSHVYWYRQLPEEGLKFMVYLQKENIIDESGMPKERFSAEFPKEGPSILRIQQVVRGDSAAYFCASSTTAYTEAFFGQGTRLTVV.